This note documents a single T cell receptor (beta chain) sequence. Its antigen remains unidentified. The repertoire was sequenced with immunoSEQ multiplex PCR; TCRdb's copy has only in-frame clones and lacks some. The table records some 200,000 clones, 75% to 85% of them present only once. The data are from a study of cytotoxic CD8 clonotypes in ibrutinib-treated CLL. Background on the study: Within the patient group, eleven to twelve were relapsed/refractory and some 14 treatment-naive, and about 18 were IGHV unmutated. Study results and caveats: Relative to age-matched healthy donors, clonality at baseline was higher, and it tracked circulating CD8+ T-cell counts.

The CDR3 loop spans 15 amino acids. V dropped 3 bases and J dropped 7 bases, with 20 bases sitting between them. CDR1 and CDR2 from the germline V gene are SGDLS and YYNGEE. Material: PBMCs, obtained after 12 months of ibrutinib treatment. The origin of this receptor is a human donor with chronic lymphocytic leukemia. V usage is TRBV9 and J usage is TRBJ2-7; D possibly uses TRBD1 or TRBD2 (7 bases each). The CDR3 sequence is CASSAATGFGGEQYF. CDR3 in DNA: TGTGCCAGCAGCGCCGCGACAGGGTTCGGGGGGGAGCAGTACTTC.